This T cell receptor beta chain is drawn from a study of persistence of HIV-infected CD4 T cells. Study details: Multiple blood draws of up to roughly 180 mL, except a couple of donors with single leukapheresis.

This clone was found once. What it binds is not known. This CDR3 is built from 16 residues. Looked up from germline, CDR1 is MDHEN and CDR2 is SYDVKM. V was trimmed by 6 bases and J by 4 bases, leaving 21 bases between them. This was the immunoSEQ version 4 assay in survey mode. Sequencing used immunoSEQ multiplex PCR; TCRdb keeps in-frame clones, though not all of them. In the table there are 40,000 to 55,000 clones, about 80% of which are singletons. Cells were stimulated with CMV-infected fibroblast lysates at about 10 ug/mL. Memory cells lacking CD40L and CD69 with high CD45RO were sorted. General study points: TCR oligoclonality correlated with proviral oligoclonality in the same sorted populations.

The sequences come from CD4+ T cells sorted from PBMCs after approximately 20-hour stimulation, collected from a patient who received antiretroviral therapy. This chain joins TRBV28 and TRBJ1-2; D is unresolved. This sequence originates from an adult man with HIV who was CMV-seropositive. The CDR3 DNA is TGTGCCAGCAGCTCCGGGAGTGGCGATTTGATCTATGGCTACACCTTC. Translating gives CASSSGSGDLIYGYTF.